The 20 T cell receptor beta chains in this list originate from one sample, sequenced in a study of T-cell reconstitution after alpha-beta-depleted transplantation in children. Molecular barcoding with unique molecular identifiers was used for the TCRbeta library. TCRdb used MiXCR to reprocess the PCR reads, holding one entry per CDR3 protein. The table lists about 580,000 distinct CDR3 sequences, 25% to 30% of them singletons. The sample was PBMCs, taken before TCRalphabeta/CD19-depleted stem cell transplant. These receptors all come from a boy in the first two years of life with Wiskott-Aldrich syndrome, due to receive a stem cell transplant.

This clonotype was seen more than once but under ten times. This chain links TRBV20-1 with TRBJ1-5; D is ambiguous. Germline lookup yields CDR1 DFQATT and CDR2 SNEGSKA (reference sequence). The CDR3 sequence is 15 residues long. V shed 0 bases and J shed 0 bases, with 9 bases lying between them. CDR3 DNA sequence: TGCAGTGCTAGAGATCTTGGTTATAGCAATCAGCCCCAGCATTTT. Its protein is CSARDLGYSNQPQHF.

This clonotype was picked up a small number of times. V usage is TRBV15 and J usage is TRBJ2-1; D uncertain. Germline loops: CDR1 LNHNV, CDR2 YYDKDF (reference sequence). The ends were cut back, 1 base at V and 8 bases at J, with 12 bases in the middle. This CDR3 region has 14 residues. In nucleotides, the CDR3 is TGTGCCACCAGCAGAGTCAGAGGATTCCATGAGCAGTTCTTC. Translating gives CATSRVRGFHEQFF.

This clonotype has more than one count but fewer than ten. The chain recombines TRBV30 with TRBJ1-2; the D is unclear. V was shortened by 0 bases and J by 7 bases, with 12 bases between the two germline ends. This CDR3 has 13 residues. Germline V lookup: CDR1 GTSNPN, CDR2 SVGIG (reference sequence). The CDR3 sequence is CAWSVRGDRGYTF. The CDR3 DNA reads TGTGCCTGGAGTGTACGTGGTGATCGTGGCTACACCTTC.

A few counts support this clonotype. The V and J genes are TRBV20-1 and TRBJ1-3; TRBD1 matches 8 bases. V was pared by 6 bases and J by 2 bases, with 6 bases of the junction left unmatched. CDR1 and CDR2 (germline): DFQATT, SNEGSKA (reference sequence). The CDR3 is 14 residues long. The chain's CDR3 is CSANAGGPGNTIYF. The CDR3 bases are TGCAGTGCAAACGCAGGGGGCCCTGGAAACACCATATATTTT.

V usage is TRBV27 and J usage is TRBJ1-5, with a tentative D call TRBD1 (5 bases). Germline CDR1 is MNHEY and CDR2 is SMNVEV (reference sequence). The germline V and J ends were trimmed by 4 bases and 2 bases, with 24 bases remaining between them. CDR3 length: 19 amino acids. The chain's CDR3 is CASSSSPILARARNQPQHF. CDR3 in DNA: TGTGCCAGCAGTTCCTCCCCCATCCTAGCCAGGGCTCGCAATCAGCCCCAGCATTTT.

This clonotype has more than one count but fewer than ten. The CDR3 loop reads CASMGSPNTEAFF. CDR3 coding DNA: TGTGCCAGCATGGGCAGCCCGAACACTGAAGCTTTCTTT. This chain links TRBV2 with TRBJ1-1, with D unresolved. V gave up 7 bases and J gave up 1 base, with 10 bases separating them. The length of the CDR3 is 13 residues. Germline CDR1 is SNHLY and CDR2 is FYNNEI.

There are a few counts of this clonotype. The CDR3 reads CASSEARAGGIPSTDTQYF. In DNA form, the CDR3 reads TGTGCCAGCAGTGAGGCCCGCGCGGGAGGTATTCCTAGCACAGATACGCAGTATTTT. The genes are TRBV2 and TRBJ2-3; TRBD2 aligns across 8 bases. CDR3 length: 19 residues. In germline, CDR1 is SNHLY, CDR2 FYNNEI. The trim removed 3 bases at V and 0 bases at J, leaving 14 bases unmatched.

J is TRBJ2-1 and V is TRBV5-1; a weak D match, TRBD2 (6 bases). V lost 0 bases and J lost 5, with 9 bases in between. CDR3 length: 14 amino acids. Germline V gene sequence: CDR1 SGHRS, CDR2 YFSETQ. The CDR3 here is CASSLARTNNEQFF. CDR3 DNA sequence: TGCGCCAGCAGCTTGGCCCGGACTAACAATGAGCAGTTCTTC.

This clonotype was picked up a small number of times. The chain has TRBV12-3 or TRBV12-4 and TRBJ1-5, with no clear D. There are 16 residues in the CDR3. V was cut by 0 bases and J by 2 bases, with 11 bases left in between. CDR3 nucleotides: TGTGCCAGCAGTTTAGCGTGGGCCTTGGGCAATCAGCCCCAGCATTTT. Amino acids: CASSLAWALGNQPQHF.

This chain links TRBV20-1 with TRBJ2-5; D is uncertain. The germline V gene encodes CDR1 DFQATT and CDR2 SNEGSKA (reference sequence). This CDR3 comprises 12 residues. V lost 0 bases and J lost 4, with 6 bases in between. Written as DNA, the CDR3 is TGCAGTGCTAGAGAGGTCCTAGAGACCCAGTACTTC. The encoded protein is CSAREVLETQYF.

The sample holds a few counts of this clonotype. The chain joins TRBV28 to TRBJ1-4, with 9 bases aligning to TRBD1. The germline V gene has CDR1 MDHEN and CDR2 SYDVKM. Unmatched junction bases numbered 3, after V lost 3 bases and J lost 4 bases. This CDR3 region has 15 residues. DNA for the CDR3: TGTGCCAGCAGTTTTGGGGACAGGGATAATGAAAAACTGTTTTTT. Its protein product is CASSFGDRDNEKLFF. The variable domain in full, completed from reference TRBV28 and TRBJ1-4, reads DVKVTQSSRYLVKRTGEKVFLECVQDMDHENMFWYRQDPGLGLRLIYFSYDVKMKEKGDIPEGYSVSREKKERFSLILESASTNQTSMYLCASSFGDRDNEKLFFGSGTQLSVL.

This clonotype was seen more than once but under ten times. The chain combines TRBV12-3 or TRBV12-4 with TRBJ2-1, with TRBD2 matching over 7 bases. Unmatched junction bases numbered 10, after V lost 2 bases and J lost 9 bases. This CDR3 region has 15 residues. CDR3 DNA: TGTGCCAGCAGTTTATTCGGCGGGAGAGACGGTGAGCAGTTCTTC. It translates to CASSLFGGRDGEQFF.

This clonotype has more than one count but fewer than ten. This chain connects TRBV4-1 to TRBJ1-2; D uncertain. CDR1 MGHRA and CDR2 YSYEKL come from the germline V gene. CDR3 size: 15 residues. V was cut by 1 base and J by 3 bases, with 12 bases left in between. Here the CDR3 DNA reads TGCGCCAGCAGCCAAGTAGGTACAGCCTACTATGGCTACACCTTC. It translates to CASSQVGTAYYGYTF.

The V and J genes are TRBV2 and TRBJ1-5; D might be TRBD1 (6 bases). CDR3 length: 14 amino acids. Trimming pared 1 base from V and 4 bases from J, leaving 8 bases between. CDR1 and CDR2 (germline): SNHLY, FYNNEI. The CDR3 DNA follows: TGTGCCAGCAGTGAAGAGGGGGGGAATCAGCCCCAGCATTTT. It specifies CASSEEGGNQPQHF.

Written as DNA, the CDR3 is TGCGCCAGCAGCTTAGAATTATATGATACGCAGTATTTT. Protein sequence: CASSLELYDTQYF. The J gene is TRBJ2-3, the V gene TRBV5-1, with D unresolved. Trimming pared 2 bases from V and 6 bases from J, leaving 10 bases between. Looked up from germline, CDR1 is SGHRS and CDR2 is YFSETQ. The CDR3 runs to 13 residues.

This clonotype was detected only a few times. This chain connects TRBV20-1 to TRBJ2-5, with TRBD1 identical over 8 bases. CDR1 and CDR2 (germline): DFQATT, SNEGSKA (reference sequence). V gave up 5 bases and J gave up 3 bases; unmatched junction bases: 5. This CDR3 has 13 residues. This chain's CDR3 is CSALETGEETQYF. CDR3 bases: TGCAGTGCTTTAGAGACAGGGGAAGAGACCCAGTACTTC.

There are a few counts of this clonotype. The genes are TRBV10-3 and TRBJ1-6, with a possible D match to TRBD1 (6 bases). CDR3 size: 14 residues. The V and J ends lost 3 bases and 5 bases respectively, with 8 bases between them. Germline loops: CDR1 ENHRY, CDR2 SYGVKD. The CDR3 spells CAISEGGDNSPLHF. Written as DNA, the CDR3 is TGTGCCATCAGTGAAGGGGGGGATAATTCACCCCTCCACTTT.

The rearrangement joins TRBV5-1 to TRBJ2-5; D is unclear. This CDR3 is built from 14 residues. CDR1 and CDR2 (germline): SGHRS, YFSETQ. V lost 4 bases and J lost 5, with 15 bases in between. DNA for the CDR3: TGCGCCAGCAGCCTTCAAGTTGCTGGCGAGACCCAGTACTTC. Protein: CASSLQVAGETQYF.

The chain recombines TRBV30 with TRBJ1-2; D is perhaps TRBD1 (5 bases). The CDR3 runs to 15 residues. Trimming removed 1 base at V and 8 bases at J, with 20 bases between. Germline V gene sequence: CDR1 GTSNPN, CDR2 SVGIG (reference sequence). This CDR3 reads CAWSAVSGARGGYTF. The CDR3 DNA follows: TGTGCCTGGAGTGCTGTTTCCGGGGCCAGAGGAGGCTACACCTTC.

The CDR3 loop reads CAWRDLTDSETQYF. DNA for the CDR3: TGTGCCTGGAGGGACTTGACAGATAGCGAGACCCAGTACTTC. The chain employs TRBV30 and TRBJ2-5; D is possibly TRBD1 or TRBD2 (5 bases each). This CDR3 region has 14 residues. V was shortened by 3 bases and J by 5 bases, with 16 bases between the two germline ends. CDR1 and CDR2 (germline): GTSNPN, SVGIG (reference sequence). Full variable domain (remainder filled in from reference TRBV30 and TRBJ2-5): SQTIHQWPATLVQPVGSPLSLECTVEGTSNPNLYWYRQAAGRGLQLLFYSVGIGQISSEVPQNLSASRPQDRQFILSSKKLLLSDSGFYLCAWRDLTDSETQYFGPGTRLLVL.